One and the same sample provided the 10 T cell receptor beta chains below, sequenced in a study of T cell responses to AZD1222 COVID-19 vaccine. Some clones are missing from TCRdb's copy, which holds only in-frame ones; the method was immunoSEQ multiplex PCR. Of 95,000 to 150,000 clones in the sample, more than 70% were seen once. The sequencing used peripheral blood, collected on day 0 of AZD1222 vaccination. Receptor source: an adult in good health.

The rearrangement links TRBV27 to TRBJ2-1; D is ambiguous. The V end lost 11 bases, the J end lost 0 bases, and 14 bases lay between the germline ends. The CDR3 contains 14 residues. CDR1 MNHEY and CDR2 SMNVEV come from the germline V gene (reference sequence). CDR3 in DNA: TGTGCCTCTGGGTGGGGAAGCTCCTACAATGAGCAGTTCTTC. Translating gives CASGWGSSYNEQFF.

In its sample, this clone was seen a few times. V usage is TRBV5-1 and J usage is TRBJ1-4; perhaps TRBD1 as D (6 bases). The CDR3 runs to 14 residues. Germline-derived CDR1 and CDR2 are SGHRS and YFSETQ. V was trimmed by 0 bases and J by 8 bases, leaving 11 bases between them. In DNA form, the CDR3 reads TGCGCCAGCAGCTTGGTCCCCGGGACAGAAAAACTGTTTTTT. Translating it yields CASSLVPGTEKLFF. Based on the CDR3 plus reference TRBV5-1 and TRBJ1-4, the full variable domain is KAGVTQTPRYLIKTRGQQVTLSCSPISGHRSVSWYQQTPGQGLQFLFEYFSETQRNKGNFPGRFSGRQFSNSRSEMNVSTLELGDSALYLCASSLVPGTEKLFFGSGTQLSVL.

This chain uses TRBV7-2 with TRBJ1-2; 12 bases are a match to TRBD1. CDR3 length: 16 amino acids. In germline, CDR1 is SGHTA, CDR2 FQGNSA. The junction had 5 bases not matched to a gene; V was cut back by 3 bases and J by 3 bases. Written as DNA, the CDR3 is TGTGCCAGCAGCTTGAGCCGGGACAGGGGGCACTATGGCTACACCTTC. This translates into CASSLSRDRGHYGYTF.

This clone was detected only once. This chain links TRBV5-6 with TRBJ1-2; no clear D gene. The CDR3 totals 14 residues. Per germline, CDR1 SGHDT and CDR2 YYEEEE. V shed 4 bases and J shed 4 bases, with 14 bases lying between them. The CDR3 nucleotides are TGTGCCAGCAGCCTCGTTGAGGGTGCCTATGGCTACACCTTC. Translated, it gives CASSLVEGAYGYTF.

The chain couples TRBV5-4 to TRBJ1-1, with 7 bases identical to TRBD1. The V and J ends lost 4 bases and 1 base, in that order; junction bases with no gene match: 7. The germline CDR1 and CDR2 sequences are SGHNT and YYREEE (reference sequence). The CDR3 extends over 15 amino acids. CDR3 in amino acids: CASSNNRGSNTEAFF. The DNA of the CDR3 is TGTGCCAGCAGCAATAACAGGGGCTCGAACACTGAAGCTTTCTTT.

The rearrangement uses TRBV23-1 and TRBJ1-5; D may be TRBD1 (5 bases). TRBV23-1 is an ORF, with its function uncertain. V gave up 0 bases and J gave up 0 bases, with 24 bases separating them. This CDR3 has 21 residues. The CDR3 DNA follows: TGCGCCAGCAGTCAATCCGAGGCGCGGGGACCTCTCACTTATAGCAATCAGCCCCAGCATTTT. It yields the protein CASSQSEARGPLTYSNQPQHF.

The chain carries TRBV5-8 and TRBJ1-1, with 7 bases matching TRBD1. The germline CDR1 and CDR2 sequences are SGHTS and YDEGEE. CDR3 size: 13 residues. Trimming removed 5 bases from V and 4 bases from J; junction bases left unmatched: 5. CDR3 in amino acids: CASRRSGGTEAFF. Written as DNA, the CDR3 is TGTGCCAGCAGACGGTCAGGGGGCACTGAAGCTTTCTTT.

The rearrangement links TRBV6-1 to TRBJ2-2; 9 bases align to TRBD1. Germline CDR1 and CDR2: MNHNS and SASEGT. Trimming took 3 bases from V and 5 from J; bases not matched to a gene: 19. This CDR3 has 20 amino acids. CDR3 protein: CASSDWSGTGNIRDTGELFF. Written as DNA, the CDR3 is TGTGCCAGCAGTGACTGGTCTGGGACAGGGAATATCAGGGATACCGGGGAGCTGTTTTTT.

V is TRBV4-1 and J is TRBJ2-3; 7 bases are shared with TRBD1. Germline V lookup: CDR1 MGHRA, CDR2 YSYEKL. J gave up 0 bases and V 0 bases, and 6 bases lay outside the gene matches. The CDR3 sequence is 17 residues long. This CDR3 reads CASSQDSGTASTDTQYF. The CDR3 DNA sequence: TGCGCCAGCAGCCAAGATTCCGGGACAGCTAGCACAGATACGCAGTATTTT.

The chain uses TRBV5-6 and TRBJ2-3, with a weak D call TRBD2 (6 bases). This CDR3 contains 16 residues. The germline CDR1 and CDR2 sequences are SGHDT and YYEEEE. The V end lost 0 bases, the J end lost 3 bases, and 14 bases lay between the germline ends. The CDR3: CASSLVGGMRTDTQYF. The CDR3 coding sequence is TGTGCCAGCAGCTTGGTAGGCGGGATGAGGACAGATACGCAGTATTTT.